What follows is one T cell receptor (beta chain) and its context. Its specific antigen is unknown. Base quality data are lacking; no much larger clone is found one base away. These data originate in a study of shared T cell receptors in the human thymus (dated by TCRdb to about 2021). For the study in its entirety: The study examined how the human thymus generates shared, self-reactive T-cell receptor alpha chains.

Sequences MNHEY (CDR1) and SMNVEV (CDR2) are obtained from the germline V gene (reference sequence). From its cysteine to its phenylalanine, the CDR3 spans 14 amino acids. Left in the record is the CDR3 DNA by itself, 42 bases read in frame from the first base. Trimming removed 5 bases from V and 0 bases from J, leaving 9 bases between the germline ends. Library construction relied on the immunoSEQ multiplex PCR assay. Held by TCRdb, this immuneACCESS table contains in-frame sequences only and omits some clones. Under half of the omission traces to an unresolved V gene where checked; the cause of the rest is unknown. This sample has under 700,000 clones in its table, and around three quarters of those were observed once. Jointly, the top ten make up 0.01% to 0.015% of the sample. These same records also appear under a second study, on human thymus T cells. The second study, in turn, reports: In Finland, the donors were immunologically healthy infants who were having open corrective cardiac surgery for congenital heart defects. Thymus tissue was obtained as surgical resects removed during corrective cardiac surgery. Usage of V and J gene segments appeared to be biased in both the thymic and the peripheral blood repertoires. The related research reported highly overlapping thymic TCR repertoires among unrelated individuals. The study characterized TCR alpha and beta repertoires from eight infant thymus samples and a few related peripheral blood samples. Donor ages ranged from about 7 to 244 days, and the cohort comprised 5 to 7 male and a couple of female infants. Thymocytes were released mechanically from tissue and stored at -70 °C as pellets of about 9-32 million cells. Genomic DNA was extracted from frozen cell pellets with a QIAsymphony instrument. TCRB and TCRAD loci were amplified from a standardized quantity of quality-controlled genomic DNA using the immunoSEQ multiplex PCR assay. The V(D)J region was spanned by amplicons of a length sufficient to cover the CDR3 and to identify V and J genes. Amplicon sequencing was performed on an Illumina platform through the commercial immunoSEQ service. Primer bias and sequencing errors were corrected using previously described methods, and TCRAD and TCRB definitions followed the IMGT database. Analysis of the repertoires was done with immunoSEQ Analyzer 3.0 and VDJTools and included basic statistics, V/J segment usage, diversity estimates, rarefaction and pairwise overlap. Chao1, ChaoE, Efron-Thisted, Shannon and inverse Simpson indices were used to estimate diversity, which was also estimated on datasets down-sampled to the smallest sample. For repertoire overlap, CDR3 nucleotide sequence, V gene and J gene had to match strictly, and clustering was done by Jaccard-based multidimensional scaling. Thymus samples yielded on average about 810,000 unique TCRB clonotypes, compared with 75,000 to 100,000 from blood samples.

The chain is assembled from TRBV27 and TRBJ2-3, and the D gene may be TRBD2, 5 bases matching. The specimen was thymocytes. The sequence was collected from a boy under two years old with a congenital heart defect. Donor details come from another sample of the same person, matched by shared clones. The DNA is TGTGCCAGCAGTCGTCGCGGGAGCACAGATACGCAGTATTTT. This encodes CASSRRGSTDTQYF.